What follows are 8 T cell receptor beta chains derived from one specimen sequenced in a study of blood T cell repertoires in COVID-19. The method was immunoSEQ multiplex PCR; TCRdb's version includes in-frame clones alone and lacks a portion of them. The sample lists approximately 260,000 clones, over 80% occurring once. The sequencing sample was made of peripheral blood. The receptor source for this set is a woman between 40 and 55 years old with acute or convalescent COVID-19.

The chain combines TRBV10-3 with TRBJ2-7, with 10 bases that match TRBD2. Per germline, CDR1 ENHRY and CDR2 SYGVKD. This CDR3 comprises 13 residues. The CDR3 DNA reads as TGTGCCATCAGTGAGTCGAGGGCTAGCGGGGGTCACGTC. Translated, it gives CAISESRASGGHV.

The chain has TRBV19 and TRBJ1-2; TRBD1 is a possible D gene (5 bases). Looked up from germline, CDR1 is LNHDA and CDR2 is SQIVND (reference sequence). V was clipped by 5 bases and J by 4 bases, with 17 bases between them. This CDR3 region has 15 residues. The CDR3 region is CASSSMEGRAYGYTF. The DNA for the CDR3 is TGTGCCAGTAGTTCAATGGAGGGGCGCGCCTATGGCTACACCTTC.

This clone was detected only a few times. DNA for the CDR3: TGTGCCAGCAGTTACGGTGGGACTAGCGGAGGGGTCAACATTCAGTACTTC. Its protein product is CASSYGGTSGGVNIQYF. The chain links TRBV6-2 or TRBV6-3 to TRBJ2-4; TRBD2 matches at 11 bases. This CDR3 contains 17 residues. J gave up 7 bases and V 2 bases, and 10 bases lay outside the gene matches. In germline, CDR1 is MNHEY, CDR2 SVGEGT.

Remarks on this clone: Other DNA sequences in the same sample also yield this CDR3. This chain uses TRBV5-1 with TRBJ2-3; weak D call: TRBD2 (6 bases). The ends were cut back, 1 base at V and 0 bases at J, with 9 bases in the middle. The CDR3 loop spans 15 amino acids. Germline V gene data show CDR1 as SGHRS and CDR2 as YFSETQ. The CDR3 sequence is CASSLSGASTDTQYF. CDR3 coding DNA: TGCGCCAGCAGCTTGTCGGGAGCTAGCACAGATACGCAGTATTTT.

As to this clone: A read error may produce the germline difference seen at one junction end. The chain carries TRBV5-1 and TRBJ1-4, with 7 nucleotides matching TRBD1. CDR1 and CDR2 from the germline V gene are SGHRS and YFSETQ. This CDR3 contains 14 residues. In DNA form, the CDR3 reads TGCGCCAGCAGTACCACAGGGGCTAAGGAAAAACTGTTTTTT. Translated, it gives CASSTTGAKEKLFF. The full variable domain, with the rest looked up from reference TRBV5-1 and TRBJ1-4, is KAGVTQTPRYLIKTRGQQVTLSCSPISGHRSVSWYQQTPGQGLQFLFEYFSETQRNKGNFPGRFSGRQFSNSRSEMNVSTLELGDSALYLCASSTTGAKEKLFFGSGTQLSVL.

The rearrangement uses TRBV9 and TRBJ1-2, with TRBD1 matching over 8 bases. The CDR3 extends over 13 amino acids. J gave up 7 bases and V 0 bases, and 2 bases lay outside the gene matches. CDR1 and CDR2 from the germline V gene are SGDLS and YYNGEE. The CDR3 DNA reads TGTGCCAGCAGCGTAGACAGGGGGTTTGGCTACACCTTC. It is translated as CASSVDRGFGYTF.

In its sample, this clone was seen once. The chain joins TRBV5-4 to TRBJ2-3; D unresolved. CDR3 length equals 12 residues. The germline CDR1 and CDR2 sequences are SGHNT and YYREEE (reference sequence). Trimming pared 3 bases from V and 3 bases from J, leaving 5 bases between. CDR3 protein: CASSSETDTQYF. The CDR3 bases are TGTGCCAGCAGCTCCGAGACAGATACGCAGTATTTT.

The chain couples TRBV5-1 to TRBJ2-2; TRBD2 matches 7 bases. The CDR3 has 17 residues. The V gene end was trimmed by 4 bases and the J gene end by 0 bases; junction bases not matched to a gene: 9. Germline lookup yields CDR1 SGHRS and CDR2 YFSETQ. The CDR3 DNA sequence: TGCGCCAGCAGCCTCCCCCCTGCGGGAGCGAACACCGGGGAGCTGTTTTTT. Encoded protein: CASSLPPAGANTGELFF.